Below are 2 T cell receptor beta chains sequenced from a single sample in a study of blood T cell repertoires in COVID-19. The data were produced by immunoSEQ multiplex PCR, yet TCRdb's version contains in-frame clones alone and is incomplete. The sample yields a few hundred thousand clones, about 82% seen once. Sequencing input: peripheral blood. The origin of the receptors is a woman in her seventies with COVID-19, enrolled during active disease.

The V and J genes are TRBV5-1 and TRBJ2-7; 13 bases are a match to TRBD2. With 0 bases clipped from V and 5 bases from J, the junction kept 14 bases outside the gene matches. CDR3 length: 19 residues. Germline V gene lookup returns CDR1 SGHRS and CDR2 YFSETQ. CDR3 nucleotides: TGCGCCAGCAGCTTGGTTCCGCCTGCGGGACTAGCGGGAAAGGACGAGCAGTACTTC. Amino acid sequence: CASSLVPPAGLAGKDEQYF. Looking up the rest from reference TRBV5-1 and TRBJ2-7 gives the full variable domain: KAGVTQTPRYLIKTRGQQVTLSCSPISGHRSVSWYQQTPGQGLQFLFEYFSETQRNKGNFPGRFSGRQFSNSRSEMNVSTLELGDSALYLCASSLVPPAGLAGKDEQYFGPGTRLTVT.

The chain joins TRBV18 to TRBJ1-1; no reliable D call. V was shortened by 2 bases and J by 6 bases, with 13 bases between the two germline ends. The CDR3 spans 14 residues. Germline CDR1 KGHSH, CDR2 LQKENI. The CDR3 DNA follows: TGTGCCAGCTCACCAAATGAAGAGGCCGCTGAAGCTTTCTTT. Its protein is CASSPNEEAAEAFF.